Reported below is one T cell receptor beta chain. The source of the sample is a study of blood T cell repertoires in COVID-19. Overall study: From the United States, Italy and Spain came samples of acute and convalescent COVID-19.

Seattle patient enrollment occurred during active infection, with longitudinal follow-up thereafter. Germline trimming cut 0 bases from V and 5 bases from J; bases unmatched to any gene: 9. The CDR3 is made up of 16 amino acids. Germline V gene sequence: CDR1 SGHNT, CDR2 YYREEE (reference sequence). Repertoires were generated with immunoSEQ multiplex PCR, while TCRdb's copy carries only in-frame clones and drops some. The data contain about 200,000 clones, around four fifths of them singletons. Sequenced sample: peripheral blood. J is TRBJ2-5 and V is TRBV5-4; 8 nucleotides align to TRBD1. The sequence came from a man aged 55 to 70 with COVID-19, enrolled during active disease. The CDR3 DNA reads as TGTGCCAGCAGCTTGGGGACAGGGTCAGGACGGGAGACCCAGTACTTC. Its translation: CASSLGTGSGRETQYF.